What follows are 31 T cell receptor beta chains derived from one specimen sequenced in a study of T cell repertoires in cytomegalovirus infection. TCRdb analysed the reads with MiXCR anew, one entry per CDR3 protein. The sample records 300,000 to 400,000 distinct CDR3 sequences, 9.5% being singletons. Sequenced sample: PBMCs. These receptor sequences come from a human donor in good health (CMV status not recorded). Some clones in this sample may be carry-over from other donors' samples.

This clonotype was observed a few times. The chain has TRBV6-2 or TRBV6-3 and TRBJ2-1; D perhaps matches TRBD2 (6 bases). With 6 bases removed from V and 5 bases from J, the gap between germline ends came to 14 bases. Germline CDR1 reads MNHEY; CDR2 reads SVGEGT. The CDR3 has 14 amino acids. This CDR3 reads CASRPAGHHNEQFF. In DNA form, the CDR3 reads TGTGCCAGCAGGCCAGCGGGCCACCACAATGAGCAGTTCTTC.

This clonotype was seen a handful of times. This rearrangement joins TRBV5-4 to TRBJ2-7; 7 nucleotides match TRBD1. CDR1 SGHNT and CDR2 YYREEE come from the germline V gene (reference sequence). Trimming at V came to 5 bases and at J to 7 bases, leaving 9 bases not matched to a gene. This CDR3 is built from 13 residues. CDR3 sequence reads: CASSFDRVEEQYF. DNA of the CDR3: TGTGCCAGCAGTTTTGACAGGGTGGAGGAGCAGTACTTC.

V usage is TRBV28 and J usage is TRBJ2-1; 10 bases are shared with TRBD2. The CDR3 extends over 15 amino acids. Germline V gives CDR1 MDHEN, CDR2 SYDVKM. The V and J ends lost 6 bases and 9 bases, in that order; junction bases with no gene match: 11. The CDR3 loop is CASREASGRGSEQFF. CDR3 bases: TGTGCCAGCAGAGAGGCTAGCGGGAGAGGCAGTGAGCAGTTCTTC.

This chain links TRBV6-6 with TRBJ2-3; weak D call: TRBD2 (6 bases). The CDR3 runs to 15 residues. V was shortened by 1 base and J by 0 bases, with 8 bases between the two germline ends. CDR1 is MNHNY and CDR2 is SVGAGI in the germline V gene (reference sequence). DNA of the CDR3: TGTGCCAGCAGTTACTACGGGACTAGCACAGATACGCAGTATTTT. It translates to CASSYYGTSTDTQYF.

In regard to this clonotype: This could be a read error, since a much larger clone is one nucleotide away. The J gene is TRBJ2-1, the V gene TRBV7-2; D not certain. The CDR3 loop spans 14 amino acids. Germline V gene sequence: CDR1 SGHTA, CDR2 FQGNSA. V lost 1 base to trimming and J lost 5 bases, with 9 bases between them. CDR3 sequence reads: CASSLVSGDNEQFF. The CDR3 bases are TGTGCCAGCAGCTTAGTGTCGGGCGACAATGAGCAGTTCTTC. Combining the CDR3 with reference TRBV7-2 and TRBJ2-1 gives the whole variable domain GAGVSQSPSNKVTEKGKDVELRCDPISGHTALYWYRQSLGQGLEFLIYFQGNSAPDKSGLPSDRFSAERTGGSVSTLTIQRTQQEDSAVYLCASSLVSGDNEQFFGPGTRLTVL.

In this sample, this clonotype turned up many times. The chain carries TRBV7-6 and TRBJ2-5; the D is unclear. The germline V gene has CDR1 SGHVS and CDR2 FNYEAQ. The CDR3 spans 12 residues. V was clipped by 5 bases and J by 3 bases, with 7 bases between them. CDR3 residues: CASSPSEETQYF. The CDR3 bases are TGTGCCAGCAGCCCGTCTGAAGAGACCCAGTACTTC.

This chain links TRBV28 with TRBJ1-6; no definite D call. V was trimmed by 6 bases and J by 14 bases, leaving 14 bases between them. Germline CDR1 MDHEN, CDR2 SYDVKM. CDR3 length: 12 amino acids. This chain's CDR3 is CASSLPLMSLHF. The CDR3 DNA reads as TGTGCCAGCAGCTTGCCCCTCATGTCCCTCCACTTT.

The chain uses TRBV4-3 and TRBJ1-4, with no clear D. CDR1 and CDR2 from the germline V gene are LGHNA and YSLEER. V lost 2 bases to trimming and J lost 2 bases, with 18 bases between them. This CDR3 is built from 18 residues. DNA for the CDR3: TGCGCCAGCAGCCAAACCGTCGTTCACCTGGGGACTAATGAAAAACTGTTTTTT. It encodes CASSQTVVHLGTNEKLFF.

This chain joins TRBV11-2 and TRBJ2-2; no clear D gene. Germline CDR1 is SGHAT and CDR2 is FQNNGV. The V and J ends lost 5 bases and 2 bases respectively, with 9 bases between them. The CDR3 spans 14 residues. In nucleotides, the CDR3 is TGTGCCAGCAGCCTAACAGATAACACCGGGGAGCTGTTTTTT. Encoded protein: CASSLTDNTGELFF.

This clonotype was counted between two and nine times. The genes are TRBV15 and TRBJ1-2, with D perhaps TRBD1 (5 bases). There are 15 residues in the CDR3. With 0 bases removed from V and 1 base from J, the gap between germline ends came to 9 bases. CDR1 is LNHNV, CDR2 YYDKDF, per germline (reference sequence). The DNA for the CDR3 is TGTGCCACCAGCAGAGAGGGGGGGATTAACTATGGCTACACCTTC. As protein: CATSREGGINYGYTF. Based on the CDR3 plus reference TRBV15 and TRBJ1-2, the full variable domain is DAMVIQNPRYQVTQFGKPVTLSCSQTLNHNVMYWYQQKSSQAPKLLFHYYDKDFNNEADTPDNFQSRRPNTSFCFLDIRSPGLGDTAMYLCATSREGGINYGYTFGSGTRLTVV.

This clonotype was seen many times. This sequence joins TRBV28 and TRBJ1-6; D unresolved. The CDR3 runs to 14 residues. Germline V gives CDR1 MDHEN, CDR2 SYDVKM. V lost 2 bases and J lost 9, with 11 bases in between. The CDR3 DNA is TGTGCCAGCAGTTTAAGGGCGGAACGTTCACCCCTCCACTTT. Encoded protein: CASSLRAERSPLHF. The full variable domain, in which reference TRBV28 and TRBJ1-6 provide the parts outside the CDR3, is DVKVTQSSRYLVKRTGEKVFLECVQDMDHENMFWYRQDPGLGLRLIYFSYDVKMKEKGDIPEGYSVSREKKERFSLILESASTNQTSMYLCASSLRAERSPLHFGNGTRLTVT.

The table lists this clonotype with a few counts. The gene calls are TRBV6-6 and TRBJ2-7, with D perhaps TRBD2 (5 bases). The V gene's germline CDR1 is MNHNY and CDR2 SVGAGI (reference sequence). This CDR3 is 14 amino acids long. V shed 5 bases and J shed 0 bases, with 11 bases lying between them. CDR3 in DNA: TGTGCCAGCAGTGAGAGGGAGAGCTCCTACGAGCAGTACTTC. It specifies CASSERESSYEQYF.

This clonotype appeared a few times. The chain couples TRBV7-9 to TRBJ2-7; TRBD1 matches at 10 bases. Germline CDR1 is SEHNR and CDR2 is FQNEAQ (reference sequence). With V trimmed by 5 bases and J by 3 bases, 7 bases remained unmatched. The CDR3 consists of 15 residues. CDR3 DNA: TGTGCCAGCAGCCCCCCGGACAGGGGGTACTACGAGCAGTACTTC. Protein sequence: CASSPPDRGYYEQYF.

This clonotype was recorded at least ten times. The chain joins TRBV7-9 to TRBJ1-5, with 8 bases identical to TRBD1. Germline V gives CDR1 SEHNR, CDR2 FQNEAQ (reference sequence). This CDR3 comprises 17 residues. With V trimmed by 5 bases and J by 7 bases, 16 bases remained unmatched. CDR3 nucleotides: TGTGCCAGCAGCGACAAATCGGGGGGGACAGGCGAGCAGCCCCAGCATTTT. This sequence encodes CASSDKSGGTGEQPQHF.

The chain combines TRBV25-1 with TRBJ2-3; D is uncertain. This CDR3 spans 14 amino acids. The V gene lost 4 bases and the J gene lost 1 base, with 9 bases spanning the gap. The germline V gene has CDR1 MGHDK and CDR2 SYGVNS. The CDR3 DNA reads TGTGCCAGCAGTGTGGATATTGGCACAGATACGCAGTATTTT. It is translated as CASSVDIGTDTQYF.

This clonotype has at least ten counts. The DNA of the CDR3 is TGTGCCAGCAGCTTAGACCGCCGTGGCATTCAGTACTTC. As protein: CASSLDRRGIQYF. The rearrangement uses TRBV7-2 and TRBJ2-4; D gene ambiguous. V lost 1 base to trimming and J lost 9 bases, with 10 bases between them. This CDR3 has 13 residues. The germline V gene has CDR1 SGHTA and CDR2 FQGNSA.

This chain uses TRBV7-9 with TRBJ2-2; D not certain. The CDR3 loop spans 12 amino acids. With 5 bases removed from V and 6 bases from J, the gap between germline ends came to 7 bases. Germline CDR1 reads SEHNR; CDR2 reads FQNEAQ (reference sequence). In DNA form, the CDR3 reads TGTGCCAGCAGCGACATTCCCGGGGAGCTGTTTTTT. Translating it yields CASSDIPGELFF.

The rearrangement joins TRBV7-6 to TRBJ2-7, with 11 nucleotides matching TRBD1. CDR1 is SGHVS, CDR2 FNYEAQ, per germline. The CDR3 contains 14 residues. V was pared by 5 bases and J by 7 bases, with 7 bases of the junction left unmatched. The CDR3 DNA reads TGTGCCAGCAGCCGCGGACAGGGGGCGCGAGAGCAGTACTTC. This sequence encodes CASSRGQGAREQYF.

This clonotype has a handful of counts. The chain joins TRBV11-1 to TRBJ2-3; possible D gene TRBD2, 5 bases. The CDR3 loop spans 15 amino acids. V gave up 5 bases and J gave up 2 bases, with 14 bases separating them. Germline V gene sequence: CDR1 SGHAT, CDR2 FQDESV (reference sequence). CDR3 protein: CASSRWGVITDTQYF. The DNA of the CDR3 is TGTGCCAGCAGCCGATGGGGAGTCATCACAGATACGCAGTATTTT.

This clonotype was counted at least ten times. The chain recombines TRBV20-1 with TRBJ2-5; 12 bases agree with TRBD2. The length of the CDR3 is 18 residues. V shed 2 bases and J 3 bases; nucleotides not matched to a gene: 13. Germline V lookup: CDR1 DFQATT, CDR2 SNEGSKA (reference sequence). CDR3 DNA: TGCAGTGCTAGATCCGGAGCTAGCGGGAGGGCCGTCGAAGAGACCCAGTACTTC. It codes for CSARSGASGRAVEETQYF.

The rearrangement uses TRBV12-3 or TRBV12-4 and TRBJ2-5, with D perhaps matching TRBD1 (6 bases). V was cut by 5 bases and J by 2 bases, with 15 bases left in between. This CDR3 is built from 15 residues. CDR3 nucleotides: TGTGCCAGCAGTGTCGCAGGGGCGAGACAAGAGACCCAGTACTTC. Protein sequence: CASSVAGARQETQYF.

The V gene is TRBV7-6, the J gene TRBJ2-5, with TRBD2 as a possible D gene (5 bases). CDR1 and CDR2 from the germline V gene are SGHVS and FNYEAQ. Trimming cost V 5 bases and J 5 bases, with 9 bases left between them. The CDR3 covers 12 residues. CDR3 region: CASSPIAETQYF. The CDR3 DNA is TGTGCCAGCAGCCCCATAGCGGAGACCCAGTACTTC.

This clonotype was picked up many times. The chain uses TRBV7-2 and TRBJ2-1; 12 nucleotides line up with TRBD2. CDR1 is SGHTA and CDR2 is FQGNSA in the germline V gene. V lost 3 bases and J lost 1; bases outside the gene matches: 4. This CDR3 region has 17 residues. CDR3 residues: CASSFPLAGGSYNEQFF. The CDR3 DNA reads TGTGCCAGCAGCTTTCCACTAGCGGGAGGTTCCTACAATGAGCAGTTCTTC.

This clonotype was seen just once. The CDR3 region is CASSSDRGEDQPQHF. The DNA of the CDR3 is TGTGCCAGCAGCTCGGACAGGGGCGAGGATCAGCCCCAGCATTTT. V and J are TRBV12-3 or TRBV12-4 and TRBJ1-5; 9 nucleotides agree with TRBD1. This CDR3 comprises 15 residues. V shed 6 bases and J 5 bases; nucleotides not matched to a gene: 8.

This clonotype was counted many times. This chain links TRBV7-2 with TRBJ2-1; TRBD2 matches at 8 bases. The CDR3 has 14 amino acids. J lost 6 bases, V lost 5 bases, and 6 bases had no gene match. Germline CDR1 reads SGHTA; CDR2 reads FQGNSA. CDR3 in amino acids: CASSPGGTSNEQFF. The CDR3 region has the DNA TGTGCCAGCAGCCCTGGCGGGACTAGCAATGAGCAGTTCTTC.

The chain has TRBV20-1 and TRBJ2-2, with 7 bases aligning to TRBD1. Germline lookup yields CDR1 DFQATT and CDR2 SNEGSKA (reference sequence). The V segment lost 4 bases and the J segment 13 bases; nucleotides outside the gene matches: 12. The CDR3 has 13 residues. The CDR3 DNA follows: TGCAGTGCTACGACCCGGACAGGACCAGTGCTGTTTTTT. Amino acids: CSATTRTGPVLFF.

This clonotype showed up many times. The V call is TRBV6-2 or TRBV6-3, the J call TRBJ2-3; D is possibly TRBD1 (5 bases). Germline CDR1 MNHEY, CDR2 SVGEGT. The CDR3 runs to 13 residues. Trimming pared 5 bases from V and 3 bases from J, leaving 9 bases between. This chain's CDR3 is CASSLTVTDTQYF. The CDR3 DNA follows: TGTGCCAGCAGTCTGACAGTTACAGATACGCAGTATTTT.

Ten or more counts support this clonotype. This chain connects TRBV5-4 to TRBJ1-4; D remains unclear. V lost 4 bases and J lost 3, with 10 bases in between. In germline, CDR1 is SGHNT, CDR2 YYREEE (reference sequence). The CDR3 contains 14 residues. CDR3 DNA sequence: TGTGCCAGCAGCCGGAGGGCGGCTAATGAAAAACTGTTTTTT. This codes for CASSRRAANEKLFF.

The chain couples TRBV15 to TRBJ2-7; D may correspond to TRBD1 or TRBD2 (5 bases each). Germline CDR1 reads LNHNV; CDR2 reads YYDKDF (reference sequence). This CDR3 has 14 residues. Trimming took off 4 bases at V and 5 bases at J, with 15 bases between the two ends. The CDR3 loop is CATSKEGSRDEQYF. The CDR3 DNA reads TGTGCCACCAGCAAAGAGGGAAGCAGGGACGAGCAGTACTTC.

The chain recombines TRBV20-1 with TRBJ1-5; D is perhaps TRBD1 (5 bases). CDR3 size: 13 residues. Trimming took off 4 bases at V and 3 bases at J, with 10 bases between the two ends. The germline CDR1 and CDR2 sequences are DFQATT and SNEGSKA (reference sequence). CDR3 loop: CSANSGFNQPQHF. The CDR3 bases are TGCAGTGCTAATTCAGGGTTCAATCAGCCCCAGCATTTT.

As regards this clonotype: One base away lies a much larger clone, so this may be a sequencing read error. V is TRBV7-2 and J is TRBJ2-2, with D possibly being TRBD2 (5 bases). Deletions cut 1 base from V and 7 bases from J, with 13 bases between. This CDR3 region has 15 residues. Germline-derived CDR1 and CDR2 are SGHTA and FQGNSA. CDR3 sequence reads: CASSLVREPVGELFF. The DNA for the CDR3 is TGTGCCAGCAGCTTAGTAAGGGAGCCGGTCGGGGAGCTGTTTTTT.